This paragraph covers one TCR beta chain sequence. Regarding treatment: oral pan-JAK inhibitor, 5-10 mg twice daily. The sample originates from a study of CD8+ T cells in alopecia areata. On the study more broadly: Treated patients took oral tofacitinib at 5 to 10 mg twice daily.

In each case, RNA was isolated and then reverse transcribed into cDNA as the sequencing template. The assay was immunoSEQ multiplex PCR, and TCRdb's table has in-frame clones only and misses some. The sample yields 110,000 or so clones, 56% seen once. The germline V gene has CDR1 MNHEY and CDR2 SMNVEV (reference sequence). The CDR3 sequence is 13 residues long. Trimming removed 3 bases from V and 2 bases from J, with 7 bases in between. The material sequenced was CD4+ T cells sorted from blood, taken at week 24, from a patient treated with tofacitinib. The chain employs TRBV27 and TRBJ2-5; D is ambiguous. The source of this sequence is a human donor with alopecia areata. This CDR3 is CASSLSHQETQYF. CDR3 bases: TGTGCCAGCAGTTTGTCTCATCAAGAGACCCAGTACTTC.